This T cell receptor beta chain stems from a study of T cell repertoires in cytomegalovirus infection. Study overall: Through public TCR beta signatures, both CMV infection and matching HLA type were indicated. Whole-study findings and limits: HLA-C-restricted CMV clonotypes gave the most frequent clonotype in two of eight donors.

The V end was cut by 5 bases, the J end by 3 bases, with 17 bases between. The CDR3 is made up of 16 amino acids. This clonotype was seen ten or more times. Its antigen remains unknown. TCRdb re-derived calls from the reads in MiXCR, one entry per CDR3 protein. The top ten clones hold 12% of a sample with hundreds of thousands of distinct CDR3 sequences, 15% to 20% of them seen once. The specimen sequenced was PBMCs. V usage is TRBV12-3 or TRBV12-4 and J usage is TRBJ1-5; D perhaps matches TRBD1 (5 bases). The TCR sequence derives from a human donor in good health (CMV status not recorded). Some clones in this sample may be carry-over from other donors' samples. CDR3 protein: CASSKAQTVPNQPQHF. The CDR3, as DNA: TGTGCCAGCAGTAAGGCCCAGACAGTCCCCAATCAGCCCCAGCATTTT.